This T cell receptor (beta chain) was captured in a study of T cell responses to AZD1222 COVID-19 vaccine. CDR1 LGHNA and CDR2 YNFKEQ come from the germline V gene. This CDR3 contains 17 residues. Trimming pared 1 base from V and 1 base from J, leaving 15 bases between. Assay: immunoSEQ multiplex PCR; the TCRdb copy retains only in-frame clones and omits some. The sample lists 95,000 to 150,000 clones; 88% were seen once. The origin of this receptor is an adult in good health. The material was peripheral blood, obtained on day 0 of AZD1222 vaccination. The chain recombines TRBV4-2 with TRBJ2-3; the D gene is possibly TRBD1 (6 bases). The chain's CDR3 is CASSQGTGSRGTDTQYF. In DNA, the CDR3 is TGTGCCAGCAGCCAAGGAACAGGGAGTCGGGGCACAGATACGCAGTATTTT.